Listed below are T cell receptor beta chains from one sample, sequenced in a study of T cell repertoires in cytomegalovirus infection. TCRdb used MiXCR to reprocess the reads, holding one entry per CDR3 protein. The sample consists of fewer than 550,000 distinct CDR3 sequences, around 11% of them appearing once. Sequenced input: PBMCs. These receptors were collected from a human donor in good health (CMV status not recorded). Some clones in this sample may be carry-over from other donors' samples. Both conserved end residues are part of each CDR3. D genes are given only for firm matches. Clone size appears in some rows only: once, few, many, or a class for an expanded clone.

many	TRBV7-9	TRBJ2-1	TRBD1	14	CASSPWGQVNEQFF	TGTGCCAGCAGCCCGTGGGGACAGGTCAATGAGCAGTTCTTC
many	TRBV28	TRBJ2-7	TRBD2	16	CASSRAGVLGSYEQYF	TGTGCCAGCAGTAGAGCGGGAGTGCTTGGGAGCTACGAGCAGTACTTC
many	TRBV7-2	TRBJ1-2	TRBD1	13	CASSLTGGPGYTF	TGTGCCAGCAGCCTGACAGGGGGCCCTGGCTACACCTTC
few	TRBV6-1	TRBJ1-5	TRBD1	15	CASSRTGDVAQPQHF	TGTGCCAGCAGTAGGACAGGGGACGTTGCTCAGCCCCAGCATTTT
.	TRBV4-2	TRBJ2-3	.	13	CASSPLTRDTQYF	TGTGCCAGCAGCCCCCTTACCCGGGATACGCAGTATTTT
.	TRBV24-1	TRBJ2-1	.	13	CATSAGQYNEQFF	TGTGCCACCAGTGCAGGACAGTACAATGAGCAGTTCTTC
many	TRBV28	TRBJ2-1	.	21	CASSLRGGTGEKGGRGNEQFF	TGTGCCAGCAGTTTACGGGGGGGGACAGGGGAAAAGGGCGGGAGGGGGAATGAGCAGTTCTTC
many	TRBV12-3/TRBV12-4	TRBJ1-1	.	14	CASSDREGSTEAFF	TGTGCCAGCAGTGACCGGGAGGGGAGCACTGAAGCTTTCTTT
many	TRBV7-9	TRBJ2-7	.	14	CASSFQDISYEQYF	TGTGCCAGCAGCTTCCAGGACATCTCCTACGAGCAGTACTTC
few	TRBV12-3/TRBV12-4	TRBJ1-3	.	15	CATTGTVSSGNTIYF	TGTGCCACCACCGGGACGGTGAGCTCTGGAAACACCATATATTTT
many	TRBV12-3/TRBV12-4	TRBJ2-1	.	13	CASSLGTHNEQFF	TGTGCCAGCAGTTTAGGGACCCACAATGAGCAGTTCTTC
many	TRBV7-6	TRBJ2-1	.	14	CASSLAADLGEQFF	TGTGCCAGCAGCTTAGCGGCGGACCTAGGGGAGCAGTTCTTC
many	TRBV24-1	TRBJ2-2	.	16	CATSDATGQATGELFF	TGTGCCACCAGTGATGCCACGGGTCAGGCCACCGGGGAGCTGTTTTTT
many	TRBV7-6	TRBJ1-6	.	14	CASSQGRVNSPLHF	TGTGCCAGCAGCCAGGGACGGGTGAATTCACCCCTCCACTTT
.	TRBV20-1	TRBJ1-2	.	13	CSAGQKTNYGYTF	TGCAGTGCTGGACAGAAGACTAACTATGGCTACACCTTC
many	TRBV29-1	TRBJ2-7	TRBD2	17	CSVEDPSSGRAPYEQYF	TGCAGCGTTGAAGATCCGAGCAGCGGGAGGGCACCCTACGAGCAGTACTTC
few	TRBV25-1	TRBJ1-3	.	15	CASSESDSRGNTIYF	TGTGCCAGCAGTGAATCGGACAGCCGGGGAAACACCATATATTTT